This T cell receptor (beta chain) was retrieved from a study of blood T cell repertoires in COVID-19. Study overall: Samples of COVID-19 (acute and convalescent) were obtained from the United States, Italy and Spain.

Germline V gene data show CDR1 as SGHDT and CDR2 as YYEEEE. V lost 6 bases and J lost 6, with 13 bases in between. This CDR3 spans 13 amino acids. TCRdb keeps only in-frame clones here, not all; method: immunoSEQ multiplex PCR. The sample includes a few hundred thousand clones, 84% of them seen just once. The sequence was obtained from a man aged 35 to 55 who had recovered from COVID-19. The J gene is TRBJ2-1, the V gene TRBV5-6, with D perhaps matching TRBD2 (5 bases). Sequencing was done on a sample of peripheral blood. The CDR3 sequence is CASTRGFPNEQFF. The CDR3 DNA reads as TGTGCCAGCACCCGCGGGTTCCCCAATGAGCAGTTCTTC.